This T cell receptor beta chain was profiled in a study of CD8 T cells in Susac syndrome. The CDR3 has 15 residues. Germline values: CDR1 SNHLY, CDR2 FYNNEI. The V end lost 3 bases, the J end lost 1 base, and 13 bases lay between the germline ends. Random hexamers were used to reverse transcribe roughly 0.5 to 1 ug of RNA. The TCR beta CDR3 was amplified by immunoSEQ multiplex PCR across 54 Vbeta, 13 Jbeta. TCRdb reprocessed the immunoSEQ multiplex PCR reads via MiXCR and lists one record per CDR3 protein. The sample holds 250,000 to 300,000 distinct CDR3 sequences, around nine tenths seen once. Sequenced: CD8+ T cells from PBMCs. The J gene is TRBJ2-7, the V gene TRBV2; D remains ambiguous. This clonotype was obtained from a human donor with multiple sclerosis. In nucleotides, the CDR3 is TGTGCCAGCAGTGATACAACAGTGGTATCCTACGAGCAGTACTTC. It encodes CASSDTTVVSYEQYF.